The 2 T cell receptor beta chains below all came from one sample that was sequenced in a study of beta chain features in type 1 diabetes. Overall study results and limits: When Type 1 diabetes patients were examined, their TCRB CDR3s proved moderately but significantly shorter in all four CD4+ subsets.

These TCRs are of unknown antigen specificity. The study reverse transcribed the entire isolated RNA, so it sequenced expressed TCRB transcripts. Libraries were prepared by immunoSEQ multiplex PCR; TCRdb keeps only in-frame clonotypes and omits some of them. The table lists 330,000 or so clones, around 12% of them singletons. Sequenced input: naive CD4+ T cells from blood. These receptors were obtained from a young woman with type 1 diabetes.

This clone came up a few times. The rearrangement uses TRBV6-5 and TRBJ2-7; 10 bases fit TRBD1. Germline-derived CDR1 and CDR2 are MNHEY and SVGAGI. Trimming took 6 bases from V and 3 from J; bases not matched to a gene: 2. The CDR3 contains 13 residues. As DNA, the CDR3 is TGTGCCAGCAGGAGGACAGGGGGCTACGAGCAGTACTTC. Its translation: CASRRTGGYEQYF.

V usage is TRBV5-1 and J usage is TRBJ2-7; 9 nucleotides match TRBD2. CDR1 and CDR2 (germline): SGHRS, YFSETQ. Losses at the gene ends were 0 bases for V and 3 bases for J; bases not matched to a gene: 4. The CDR3 extends over 15 amino acids. Written as DNA, the CDR3 is TGCGCCAGCAGCTTGGCGGCTAGCGGGGTCTACGAGCAGTACTTC. Its translation is CASSLAASGVYEQYF.